The 5 T cell receptor beta chains below all came from one sample that was sequenced in a study of early T cells in non-severe SARS-CoV-2 infection. Each CDR3 protein is one row after TCRdb ran MiXCR on the 5' RACE reads. Of 52,000 or so distinct CDR3 sequences in the sample, approximately 13% were seen once. Specimen: whole blood. These receptors originate from an adult who was a healthcare worker with PCR-confirmed SARS-CoV-2 infection or an uninfected control (not recorded which).

This clonotype was counted a few times. This CDR3 is CALRALMNTEAFF. Here the CDR3 DNA reads TGTGCCCTTCGTGCTTTAATGAACACTGAAGCTTTCTTT. The chain carries TRBV10-3 and TRBJ1-1, with D unresolved. Germline CDR1 is ENHRY and CDR2 is SYGVKD. Trimming shortened V by 11 bases and J by 0 bases, and 13 bases separated the two germline ends. This CDR3 spans 13 amino acids.

This clonotype was counted only a few times. This chain joins TRBV6-2 or TRBV6-3 and TRBJ2-5; 11 nucleotides align to TRBD2. J gave up 1 base and V 2 bases, and 3 bases lay outside the gene matches. CDR1 MNHEY and CDR2 SVGEGT come from the germline V gene. CDR3 length: 16 amino acids. CDR3 in DNA: TGTGCCAGCAGTTACGCCCTAGCGGGGGGCCAAGAGACCCAGTACTTC. It yields the protein CASSYALAGGQETQYF.

The chain links TRBV6-5 to TRBJ2-5, with a possible D match to TRBD1 (6 bases). This CDR3 contains 11 residues. CDR1 and CDR2 from the germline V gene are MNHEY and SVGAGI. V was cut by 8 bases and J by 7 bases, with 11 bases left in between. This CDR3 is CASELGGTQYF. CDR3 sequence (DNA): TGTGCCAGCGAATTAGGGGGGACCCAGTACTTC.

This chain links TRBV10-3 with TRBJ1-1; a weak D match, TRBD1 (6 bases). This CDR3 region has 16 residues. The V and J ends lost 3 bases and 5 bases respectively, with 19 bases between them. CDR1 and CDR2 (germline): ENHRY, SYGVKD. CDR3: CAISDLGAGARTEAFF. DNA for the CDR3: TGTGCCATCAGTGACCTCGGAGCAGGGGCGCGTACTGAAGCTTTCTTT.

This chain links TRBV5-1 with TRBJ2-7; the match to TRBD2 covers 7 bases. The CDR3 totals 15 residues. Unmatched junction bases numbered 7, after V lost 0 bases and J lost 4 bases. From germline, CDR1 is SGHRS and CDR2 YFSETQ. The CDR3 loop is CASSLDGGRAYEQYF. The CDR3, as DNA: TGCGCCAGCAGCTTGGACGGAGGGAGGGCGTACGAGCAGTACTTC.